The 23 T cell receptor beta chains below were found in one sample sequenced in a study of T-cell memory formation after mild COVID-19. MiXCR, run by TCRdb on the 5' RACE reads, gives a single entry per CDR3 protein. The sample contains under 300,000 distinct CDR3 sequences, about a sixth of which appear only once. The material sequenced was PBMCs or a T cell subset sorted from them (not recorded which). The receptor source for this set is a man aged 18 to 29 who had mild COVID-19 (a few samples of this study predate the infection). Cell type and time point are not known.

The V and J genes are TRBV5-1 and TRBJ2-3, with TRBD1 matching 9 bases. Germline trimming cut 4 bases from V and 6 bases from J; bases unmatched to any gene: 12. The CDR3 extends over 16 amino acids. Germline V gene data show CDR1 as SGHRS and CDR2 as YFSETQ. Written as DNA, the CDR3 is TGCGCCAGCAGCGGGGGACAGGGAGTGACTTGGGATACGCAGTATTTT. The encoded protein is CASSGGQGVTWDTQYF.

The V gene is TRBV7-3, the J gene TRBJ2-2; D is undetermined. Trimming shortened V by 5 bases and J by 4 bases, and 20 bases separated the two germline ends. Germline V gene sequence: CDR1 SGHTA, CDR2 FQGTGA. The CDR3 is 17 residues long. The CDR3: CASSHVSTHTSTGELFF. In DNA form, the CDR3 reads TGTGCCAGCAGCCACGTCAGCACACACACATCCACCGGGGAGCTGTTTTTT.

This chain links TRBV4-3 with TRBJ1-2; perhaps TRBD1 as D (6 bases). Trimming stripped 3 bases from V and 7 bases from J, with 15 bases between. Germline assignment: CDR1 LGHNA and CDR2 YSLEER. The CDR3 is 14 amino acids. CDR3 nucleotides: TGCGCCAGCAGCCACGAGGGGGGCCGGGGTGGCTACACCTTC. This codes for CASSHEGGRGGYTF.

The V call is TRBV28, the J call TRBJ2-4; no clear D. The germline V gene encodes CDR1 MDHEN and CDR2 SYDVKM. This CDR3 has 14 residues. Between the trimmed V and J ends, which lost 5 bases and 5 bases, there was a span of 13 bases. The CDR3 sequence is CASSTTAIENIQYF. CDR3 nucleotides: TGTGCCAGCAGTACAACGGCTATAGAAAACATTCAGTACTTC.

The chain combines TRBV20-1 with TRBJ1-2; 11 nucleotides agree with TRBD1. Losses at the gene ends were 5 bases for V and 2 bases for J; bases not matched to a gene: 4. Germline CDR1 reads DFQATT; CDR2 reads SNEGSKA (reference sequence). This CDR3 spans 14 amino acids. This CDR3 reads CSARTGGLNYGYTF. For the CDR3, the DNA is TGCAGTGCTCGGACAGGGGGCTTAAACTATGGCTACACCTTC.

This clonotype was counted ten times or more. CDR3 nucleotides: TGCGCCAGCAGCTTGGCCGTGGGAAACACCGGGGAGCTGTTTTTT. Residues: CASSLAVGNTGELFF. The chain carries TRBV5-1 and TRBJ2-2; no reliable D call. The V and J ends lost 0 bases and 2 bases respectively, with 8 bases between them. This CDR3 contains 15 residues. Germline values: CDR1 SGHRS, CDR2 YFSETQ. Full variable domain (rest looked up from reference TRBV5-1 and TRBJ2-2): KAGVTQTPRYLIKTRGQQVTLSCSPISGHRSVSWYQQTPGQGLQFLFEYFSETQRNKGNFPGRFSGRQFSNSRSEMNVSTLELGDSALYLCASSLAVGNTGELFFGEGSRLTVL.

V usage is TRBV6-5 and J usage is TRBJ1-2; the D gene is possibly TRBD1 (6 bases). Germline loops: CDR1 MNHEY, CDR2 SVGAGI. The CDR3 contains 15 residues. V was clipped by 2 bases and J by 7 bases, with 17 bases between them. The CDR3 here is CASSYTGLMERGYTF. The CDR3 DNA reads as TGTGCCAGCAGTTACACAGGGTTAATGGAACGTGGCTACACCTTC.

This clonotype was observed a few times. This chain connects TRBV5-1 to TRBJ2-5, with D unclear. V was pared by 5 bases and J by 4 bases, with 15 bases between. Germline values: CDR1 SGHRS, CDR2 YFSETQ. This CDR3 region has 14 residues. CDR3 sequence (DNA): TGCGCCAGCAGACCCACGGCGTCCGGAGAGACCCAGTACTTC. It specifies CASRPTASGETQYF.

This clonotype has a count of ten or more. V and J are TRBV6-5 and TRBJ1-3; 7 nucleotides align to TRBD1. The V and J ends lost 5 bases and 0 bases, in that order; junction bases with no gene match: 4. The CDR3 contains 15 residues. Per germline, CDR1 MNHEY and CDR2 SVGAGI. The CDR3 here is CASSPGQFSGNTIYF. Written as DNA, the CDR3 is TGTGCCAGCAGTCCGGGACAGTTCTCTGGAAACACCATATATTTT.

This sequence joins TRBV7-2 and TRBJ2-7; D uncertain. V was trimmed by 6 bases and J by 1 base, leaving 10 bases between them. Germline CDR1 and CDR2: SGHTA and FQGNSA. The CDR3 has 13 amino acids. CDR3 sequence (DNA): TGTGCCAGCAGTTACGAATTATCCTACGAGCAGTACTTC. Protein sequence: CASSYELSYEQYF.

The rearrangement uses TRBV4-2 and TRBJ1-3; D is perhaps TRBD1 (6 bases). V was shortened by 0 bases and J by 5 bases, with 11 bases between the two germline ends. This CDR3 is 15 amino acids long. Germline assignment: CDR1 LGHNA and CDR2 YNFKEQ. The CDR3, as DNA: TGTGCCAGCAGCCAAGACACACAGGGAAGAAACACCATATATTTT. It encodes CASSQDTQGRNTIYF.

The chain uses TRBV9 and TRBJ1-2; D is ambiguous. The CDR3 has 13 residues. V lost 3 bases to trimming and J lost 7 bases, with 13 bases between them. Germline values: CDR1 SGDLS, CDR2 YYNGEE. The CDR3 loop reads CASSDSNRSGYTF. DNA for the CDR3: TGTGCCAGCAGCGACTCCAACCGGAGTGGCTACACCTTC.

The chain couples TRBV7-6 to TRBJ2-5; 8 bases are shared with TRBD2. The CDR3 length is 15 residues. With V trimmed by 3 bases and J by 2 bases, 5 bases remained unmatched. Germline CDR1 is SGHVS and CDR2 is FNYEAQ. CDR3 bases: TGTGCCAGCAGCTTGGGACTAGTATCACAAGAGACCCAGTACTTC. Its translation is CASSLGLVSQETQYF.

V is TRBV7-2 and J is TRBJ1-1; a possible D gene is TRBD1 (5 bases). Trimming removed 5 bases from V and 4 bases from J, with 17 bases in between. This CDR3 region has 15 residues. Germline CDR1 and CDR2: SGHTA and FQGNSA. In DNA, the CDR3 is TGTGCCAGCAGCCGTAATGCCTTGGGGGGCACTGAAGCTTTCTTT. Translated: CASSRNALGGTEAFF.

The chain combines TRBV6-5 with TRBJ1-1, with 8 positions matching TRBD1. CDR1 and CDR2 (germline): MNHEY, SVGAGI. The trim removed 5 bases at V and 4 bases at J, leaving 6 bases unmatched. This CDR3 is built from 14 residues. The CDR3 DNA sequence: TGTGCCAGCAGTGACAGGGGTGCTGGCACTGAAGCTTTCTTT. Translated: CASSDRGAGTEAFF.

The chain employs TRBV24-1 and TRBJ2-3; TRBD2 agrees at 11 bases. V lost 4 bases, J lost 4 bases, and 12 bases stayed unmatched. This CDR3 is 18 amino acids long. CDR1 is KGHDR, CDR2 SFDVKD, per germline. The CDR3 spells CATSDFPTTSGGADTQYF. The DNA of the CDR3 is TGTGCCACCAGTGACTTCCCTACCACTAGCGGGGGAGCAGATACGCAGTATTTT.

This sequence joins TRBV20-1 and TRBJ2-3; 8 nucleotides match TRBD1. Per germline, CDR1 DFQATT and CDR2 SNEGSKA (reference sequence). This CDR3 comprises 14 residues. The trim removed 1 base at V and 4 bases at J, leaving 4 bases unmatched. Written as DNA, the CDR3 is TGCAGTGCTAGAGGGACAGGGTACGCAGATACGCAGTATTTT. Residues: CSARGTGYADTQYF.

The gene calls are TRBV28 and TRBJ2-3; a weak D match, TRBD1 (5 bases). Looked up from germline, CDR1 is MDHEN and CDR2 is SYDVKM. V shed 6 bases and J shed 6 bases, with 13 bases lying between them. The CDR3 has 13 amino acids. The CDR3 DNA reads TGTGCCAGCAGCCTGGGCAGGGTGGATACGCAGTATTTT. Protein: CASSLGRVDTQYF.

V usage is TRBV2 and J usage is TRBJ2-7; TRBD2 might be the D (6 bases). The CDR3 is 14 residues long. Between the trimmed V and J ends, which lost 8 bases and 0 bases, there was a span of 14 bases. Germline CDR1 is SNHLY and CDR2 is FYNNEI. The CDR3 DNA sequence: TGTGCCAGCGTGGGGGGATACACCTCCTACGAGCAGTACTTC. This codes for CASVGGYTSYEQYF. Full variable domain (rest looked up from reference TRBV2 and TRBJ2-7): EPEVTQTPSHQVTQMGQEVILRCVPISNHLYFYWYRQILGQKVEFLVSFYNNEISEKSEIFDDQFSVERPDGSNFTLKIRSTKLEDSAMYFCASVGGYTSYEQYFGPGTRLTVT.

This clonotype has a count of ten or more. The DNA for the CDR3 is TGTGCCAGCAGCTTCCGAACCCTGCAGGGGGAGAACACTGAAGCTTTCTTT. It is translated as CASSFRTLQGENTEAFF. The chain is built from TRBV5-5 and TRBJ1-1, with 7 positions matching TRBD1. CDR3 size: 17 residues. Germline CDR1 reads SGHKS; CDR2 reads YYEKEE (reference sequence). The V segment lost 2 bases and the J segment 1 base; nucleotides outside the gene matches: 11.

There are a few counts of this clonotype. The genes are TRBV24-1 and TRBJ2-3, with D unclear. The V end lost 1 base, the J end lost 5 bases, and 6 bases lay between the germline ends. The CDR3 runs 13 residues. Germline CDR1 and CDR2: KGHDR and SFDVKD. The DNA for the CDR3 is TGTGCCACCAGTGATTTAACGGGAGATACGCAGTATTTT. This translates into CATSDLTGDTQYF.

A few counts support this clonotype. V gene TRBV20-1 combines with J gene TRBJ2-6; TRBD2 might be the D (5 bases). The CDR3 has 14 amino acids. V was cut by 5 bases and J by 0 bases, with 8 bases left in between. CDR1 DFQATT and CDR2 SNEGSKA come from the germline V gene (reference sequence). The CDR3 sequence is CSAVTSSGANVLTF. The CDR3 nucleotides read TGCAGTGCTGTAACTAGCTCTGGGGCCAACGTCCTGACTTTC.

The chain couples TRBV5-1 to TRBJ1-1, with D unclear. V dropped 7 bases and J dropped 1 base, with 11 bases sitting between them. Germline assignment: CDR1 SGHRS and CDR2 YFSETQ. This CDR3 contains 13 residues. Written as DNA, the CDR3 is TGCGCCAGCGGGAAGGGCGGGAACACTGAAGCTTTCTTT. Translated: CASGKGGNTEAFF.